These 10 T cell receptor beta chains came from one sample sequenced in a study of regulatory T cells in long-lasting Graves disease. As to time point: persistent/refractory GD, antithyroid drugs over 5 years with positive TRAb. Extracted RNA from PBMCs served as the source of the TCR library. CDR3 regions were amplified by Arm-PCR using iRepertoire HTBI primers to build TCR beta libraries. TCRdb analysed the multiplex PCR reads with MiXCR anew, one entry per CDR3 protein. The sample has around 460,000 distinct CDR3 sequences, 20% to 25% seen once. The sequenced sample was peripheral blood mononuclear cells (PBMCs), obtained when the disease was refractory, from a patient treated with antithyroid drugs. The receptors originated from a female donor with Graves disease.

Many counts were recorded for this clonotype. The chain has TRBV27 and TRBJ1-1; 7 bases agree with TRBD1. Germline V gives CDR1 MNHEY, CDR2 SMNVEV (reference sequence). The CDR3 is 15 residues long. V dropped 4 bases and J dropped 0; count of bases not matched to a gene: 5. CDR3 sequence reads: CASSSQGGMNTEAFF. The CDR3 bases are TGTGCCAGCAGTTCCCAGGGGGGTATGAACACTGAAGCTTTCTTT.

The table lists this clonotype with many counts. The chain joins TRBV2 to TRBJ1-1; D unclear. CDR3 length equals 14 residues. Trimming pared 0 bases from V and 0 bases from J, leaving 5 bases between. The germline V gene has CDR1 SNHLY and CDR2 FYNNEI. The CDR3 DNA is TGTGCCAGCAGTGAAGCGCACTTGAACACTGAAGCTTTCTTT. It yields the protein CASSEAHLNTEAFF.

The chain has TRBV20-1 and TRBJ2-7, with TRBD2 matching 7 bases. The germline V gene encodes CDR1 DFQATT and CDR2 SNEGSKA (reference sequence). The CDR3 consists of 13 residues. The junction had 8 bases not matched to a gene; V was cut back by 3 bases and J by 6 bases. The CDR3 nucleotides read TGCAGTGCTAGGCGTAGCGGGCCTGGCGAGCAGTACTTC. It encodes CSARRSGPGEQYF.

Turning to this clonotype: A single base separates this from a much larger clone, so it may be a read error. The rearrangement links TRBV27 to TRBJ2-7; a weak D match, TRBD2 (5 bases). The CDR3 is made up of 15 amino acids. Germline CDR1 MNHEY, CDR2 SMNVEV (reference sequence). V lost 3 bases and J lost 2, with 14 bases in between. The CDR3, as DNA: TGTGCCAGCAGTTTGGTTGCGGAGGTGCCCTACGAGCAGTACTTC. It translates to CASSLVAEVPYEQYF.

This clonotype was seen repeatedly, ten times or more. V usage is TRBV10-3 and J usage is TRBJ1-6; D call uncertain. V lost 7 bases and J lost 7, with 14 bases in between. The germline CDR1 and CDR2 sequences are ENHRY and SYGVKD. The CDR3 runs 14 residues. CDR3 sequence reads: CAIKGDTVNSPLHF. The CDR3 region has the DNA TGTGCCATCAAGGGTGACACAGTGAATTCACCCCTCCACTTT.

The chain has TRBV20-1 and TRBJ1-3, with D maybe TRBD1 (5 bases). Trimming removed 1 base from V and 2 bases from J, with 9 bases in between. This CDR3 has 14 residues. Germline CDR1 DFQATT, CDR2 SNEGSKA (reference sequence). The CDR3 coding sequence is TGCAGTGCTAGAGGTCGGGGACCTGGAAACACCATATATTTT. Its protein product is CSARGRGPGNTIYF.

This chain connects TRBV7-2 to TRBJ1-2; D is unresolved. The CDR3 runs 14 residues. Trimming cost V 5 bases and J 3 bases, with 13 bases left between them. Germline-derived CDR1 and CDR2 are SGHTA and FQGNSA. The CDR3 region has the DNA TGTGCCAGCAGCGGTAGCCGGGTTGACTATGGCTACACCTTC. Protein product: CASSGSRVDYGYTF.

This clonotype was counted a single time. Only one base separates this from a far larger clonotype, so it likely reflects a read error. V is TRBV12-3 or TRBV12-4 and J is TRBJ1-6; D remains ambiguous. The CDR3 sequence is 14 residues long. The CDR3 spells CASSDGSYNPPLHF. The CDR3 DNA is TGTGCCAGCAGTGACGGCTCCTATAATCCACCCCTCCACTTT.

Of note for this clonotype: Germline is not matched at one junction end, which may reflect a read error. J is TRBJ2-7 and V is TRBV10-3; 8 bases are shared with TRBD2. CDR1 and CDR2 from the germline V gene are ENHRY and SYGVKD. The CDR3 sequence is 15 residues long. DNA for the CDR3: TGTGCCATCAGTAAAGCGGGAGACCTCCACTACGGGCAGTACTTC. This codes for CAISKAGDLHYGQYF.

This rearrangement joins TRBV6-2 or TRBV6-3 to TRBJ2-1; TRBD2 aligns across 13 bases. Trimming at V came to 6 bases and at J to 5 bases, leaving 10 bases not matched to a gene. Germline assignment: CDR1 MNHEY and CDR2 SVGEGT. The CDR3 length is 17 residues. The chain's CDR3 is CASRPDRLAGGNNEQFF. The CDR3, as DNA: TGTGCCAGCAGACCCGACCGACTAGCGGGGGGAAACAATGAGCAGTTCTTC.